Here is one T cell receptor (beta chain) with its context. Its specificity is unknown. The CDR3 is 14 amino acids. Per germline, CDR1 MNHEY and CDR2 SVGEGT. The data are from a study of T cells expressing NK-cell markers. Study in general: The TCR beta repertoires were obtained from sorted CD3+CD56+NKG2C+, CD3+CD56+NKG2C- and CD3+CD56-NKG2C+ T cells. Study-wide findings and caveats: A few of the donors also had these clonotypes leading their CD3+CD56-NKG2C+ fraction. Top CD8+ clonotypes included the dominant CD3+CD56+NKG2C+ clonotypes in roughly six donors.

Synthesis of TCR beta cDNA relied on 5'RACE template switching carrying UMIs. For each CDR3 protein, TCRdb gives one entry from its re-call of the 5' RACE reads, without DNA. In total, the table holds 400,000 to 450,000 distinct CDR3 sequences. The receptor comes from a woman between 18 and 75 years old in good health. The specimen sequenced was blood T cells: a sorted CD56 or NKG2C T cell subset, CD4+ or CD8+ T cells, or bulk PBMC T cells (not recorded which). This rearrangement joins TRBV6-2 or TRBV6-3 to TRBJ2-1. CDR3 residues: CASSQIGQFYEQFF.